The 8 T cell receptor beta chains below were found in one sample sequenced in a study of radiation and T cells in renal cell carcinoma. Time point here: blood 2 weeks post-SBRT. Treatment of the sample: 15 Gy SBRT to primary tumor, nephrectomy 4 weeks later. The repertoire was sequenced with immunoSEQ multiplex PCR; TCRdb's copy has only in-frame clones and lacks some. The sample records 150,000 to 180,000 clones, roughly 87% being singletons. The material sequenced was blood, taken from a patient whose treatment included radiotherapy and nephrectomy. These receptors all come from a woman aged 50 to 60 with renal cell carcinoma.

Notes on this clone: The identical CDR3 is also encoded by other nucleotide sequences in the sample. The chain links TRBV18 to TRBJ2-3; D ambiguous. There are 11 residues in the CDR3. The V gene lost 6 bases and the J gene lost 6 bases, with 7 bases spanning the gap. Germline assignment: CDR1 KGHSH and CDR2 LQKENI. The CDR3 DNA is TGTGCCAGCTCCCCGACGGATACGCAGTATTTT. Translated, it gives CASSPTDTQYF.

This chain connects TRBV7-9 to TRBJ2-3; no reliable D call. The CDR3 contains 15 residues. Germline loops: CDR1 SEHNR, CDR2 FQNEAQ (reference sequence). Trimming cost V 5 bases and J 1 base, with 13 bases left between them. This CDR3 is CASSIQGLGTDTQYF. The CDR3 DNA sequence: TGTGCCAGCAGCATCCAAGGTCTCGGCACAGATACGCAGTATTTT.

This rearrangement joins TRBV7-2 to TRBJ2-7; maybe TRBD2 (5 bases). Germline assignment: CDR1 SGHTA and CDR2 FQGNSA. V lost 0 bases to trimming and J lost 5 bases, with 14 bases between them. The CDR3 totals 15 residues. The CDR3 spells CASSLARLARNEQYF. The CDR3, as DNA: TGTGCCAGCAGCTTAGCACGGCTAGCTCGGAACGAGCAGTACTTC.

The chain uses TRBV15 and TRBJ1-1, with unresolved D. Germline-derived CDR1 and CDR2 are LNHNV and YYDKDF (reference sequence). V lost 5 bases, J lost 5 bases, and 15 bases lay in between. This CDR3 contains 14 residues. The CDR3 spells CATSEGGRRTEAFF. CDR3 in DNA: TGTGCCACCAGCGAGGGCGGCAGGAGGACTGAAGCTTTCTTT.

This clone was seen a single time. The chain employs TRBV19 and TRBJ2-2; 8 bases align to TRBD2. Per the germline V gene, CDR1 is LNHDA and CDR2 is SQIVND (reference sequence). This CDR3 is built from 16 residues. V trimming: 2 bases; J trimming: 3 bases; junction bases outside the gene matches: 5. The CDR3 is CASSIYGGAYTGELFF. The CDR3 DNA reads TGTGCCAGTAGTATATACGGGGGGGCTTACACCGGGGAGCTGTTTTTT.

CDR3 bases: TGTGCCAGCAGTTACAAGGGTGGGGGAGAGGAAAAACTGTTTTTT. It is translated as CASSYKGGGEEKLFF. The chain carries TRBV6-6 and TRBJ1-4; D is perhaps TRBD1 (5 bases). Trimming left V 2 bases short and J 8 bases short, with 15 bases between. The CDR3 sequence is 15 residues long. Looked up from germline, CDR1 is MNHNY and CDR2 is SVGAGI (reference sequence).

The chain uses TRBV5-1 and TRBJ1-2; 8 bases fit TRBD1. J gave up 3 bases and V 0 bases, and 10 bases lay outside the gene matches. This CDR3 is built from 17 residues. Germline CDR1 SGHRS, CDR2 YFSETQ. The CDR3 region is CASSLGITGQGHYGYTF. The CDR3 DNA follows: TGCGCCAGCAGCTTGGGGATAACTGGACAGGGACACTATGGCTACACCTTC.

This clone was recorded once. The rearrangement joins TRBV19 to TRBJ2-3; TRBD2 matches 9 bases. V was clipped by 9 bases and J by 2 bases; unmatched bases: 9. CDR3 size: 15 residues. CDR1 LNHDA and CDR2 SQIVND come from the germline V gene (reference sequence). CDR3 bases: TGTGCCAGCCGAACCGCGGGGGGGCCCACAGATACGCAGTATTTT. Residues: CASRTAGGPTDTQYF.